The present entry profiles one TCR beta chain with its context. This specimen includes other DNA sequences encoding the same CDR3. V was clipped by 0 bases and J by 6 bases, with 12 bases between them. The length of the CDR3 is 13 residues. Germline values: CDR1 GTSNPN, CDR2 SVGIG (reference sequence). This entry belongs to a study of blood T cell repertoires in COVID-19. Study details: Samples taken during acute and convalescent COVID-19 were collected in the United States, Italy and Spain.

Measured with immunoSEQ multiplex PCR; TCRdb has only the in-frame clones, and not every one. The sample records hundreds of thousands of clones, 70% to 90% being singletons. V and J are TRBV30 and TRBJ2-7, with D maybe TRBD1 (5 bases). This receptor was taken from a man in his fifties or sixties with COVID-19, enrolled during active disease. The material sequenced was peripheral blood. CDR3 sequence (DNA): TGTGCCTGGAGTGTATCCAGGGTAGGCGAGCAGTACTTC. Its translation is CAWSVSRVGEQYF.